This T cell receptor beta chain was retrieved from a study of blood T cell repertoires in COVID-19. Looking at the study overall: Material from acute and convalescent COVID-19 was sourced from the United States, Italy and Spain. T cells, B-cell-depleted T cells, or PBMCs provided the cDNA or gDNA that served as material.

Original methodology: Nucleated cell number was recorded as an estimate derived from reference gene primer amplification. Libraries were prepared by immunoSEQ multiplex PCR; TCRdb keeps only in-frame clonotypes and omits some of them. The V and J calls and clone size were taken over from that table, and D and trimming were inferred from the DNA. The sample shows about 120,000 clones, roughly nine tenths of them seen only once. This CDR3 contains 11 residues. V dropped 8 bases and J dropped 1 base, with 5 bases sitting between them. The V gene's germline CDR1 is SEHNR and CDR2 FQNEAQ (reference sequence).

The material sequenced was peripheral blood. The source of this sequence is a man between 65 and 85 years old who had recovered from COVID-19. V gene TRBV7-9 combines with J gene TRBJ2-5, with D perhaps TRBD2 (5 bases). CDR3 nucleotide sequence: TGTGCCAGCGGACTCCAAGAGACCCAGTACTTC. Protein product: CASGLQETQYF.